These 21 T cell receptor beta chains came from one sample sequenced in a study of response to subunit inactivated influenza vaccine. TCRdb itself ran the RT-PCR reads through MiXCR, one entry per CDR3 protein. The sample carries about 700,000 distinct CDR3 sequences, 15% to 18% recorded once. Source: PBMCs from blood, taken approximately 12 days after vaccination. The source of these receptors is a man aged 50-60 years who received an inactivated influenza vaccine.

This clonotype has a handful of counts. The chain joins TRBV18 to TRBJ1-1; a possible D gene is TRBD1 (5 bases). The V gene lost 0 bases and the J gene lost 5 bases, with 16 bases spanning the gap. This CDR3 contains 16 residues. In germline, CDR1 is KGHSH, CDR2 LQKENI. Written as DNA, the CDR3 is TGTGCCAGCTCACCACCGAGGTCAGGGTGGGAGACTGAAGCTTTCTTT. It codes for CASSPPRSGWETEAFF. Based on the CDR3 plus reference TRBV18 and TRBJ1-1, the full variable domain is NAGVMQNPRHLVRRRGQEARLRCSPMKGHSHVYWYRQLPEEGLKFMVYLQKENIIDESGMPKERFSAEFPKEGPSILRIQQVVRGDSAAYFCASSPPRSGWETEAFFGQGTRLTVV.

The gene calls are TRBV10-3 and TRBJ2-2, with 7 positions matching TRBD1. J gave up 5 bases and V 8 bases, and 5 bases lay outside the gene matches. The CDR3 has 13 residues. CDR1 ENHRY and CDR2 SYGVKD come from the germline V gene. CDR3 DNA: TGTGCCATCGGTCCGACAGGGACCGGGGAGCTGTTTTTT. Its translation: CAIGPTGTGELFF.

This clonotype was picked up many times. The V call is TRBV28, the J call TRBJ2-7; maybe TRBD2 (5 bases). The CDR3 consists of 14 residues. V was pared by 3 bases and J by 3 bases, with 12 bases between. From germline, CDR1 is MDHEN and CDR2 SYDVKM. For the CDR3, the DNA is TGTGCCAGCAGTTTCTTAGGACGGGACTACGAGCAGTACTTC. Protein: CASSFLGRDYEQYF. The full variable domain, rest sourced from reference TRBV28 and TRBJ2-7, is DVKVTQSSRYLVKRTGEKVFLECVQDMDHENMFWYRQDPGLGLRLIYFSYDVKMKEKGDIPEGYSVSREKKERFSLILESASTNQTSMYLCASSFLGRDYEQYFGPGTRLTVT.

In this sample, this clonotype turned up many times. Here the CDR3 reads CASSSGQSYEQYF. As DNA, the CDR3 is TGTGCCAGCAGCTCAGGACAGTCCTACGAGCAGTACTTC. The gene calls are TRBV28 and TRBJ2-7, with a weak D call TRBD1 (6 bases). The V and J ends lost 6 bases and 1 base respectively, with 10 bases between them. This CDR3 has 13 amino acids. Germline CDR1 reads MDHEN; CDR2 reads SYDVKM. Full variable domain (rest looked up from reference TRBV28 and TRBJ2-7): DVKVTQSSRYLVKRTGEKVFLECVQDMDHENMFWYRQDPGLGLRLIYFSYDVKMKEKGDIPEGYSVSREKKERFSLILESASTNQTSMYLCASSSGQSYEQYFGPGTRLTVT.

This clonotype showed up just a few times. The chain links TRBV14 to TRBJ2-5; D unclear. Trimming cost V 1 base and J 0 bases, with 12 bases left between them. This CDR3 contains 16 residues. CDR1 and CDR2 from the germline V gene are SGHDN and FVKESK. CDR3 protein: CASSQVSHPYQETQYF. In nucleotides, the CDR3 is TGTGCCAGCAGCCAAGTTTCCCACCCGTACCAAGAGACCCAGTACTTC.

This clonotype was counted a few times. This chain links TRBV27 with TRBJ2-1; TRBD2 matches 12 bases. This CDR3 region has 16 residues. The V segment lost 6 bases and the J segment 0 bases; nucleotides outside the gene matches: 3. Germline values: CDR1 MNHEY, CDR2 SMNVEV (reference sequence). CDR3 loop: CASRTSGGSSYNEQFF. As DNA, the CDR3 is TGTGCCAGCAGAACTAGCGGGGGGAGCTCCTACAATGAGCAGTTCTTC.

The chain carries TRBV14 and TRBJ2-5; TRBD1 is a possible D gene (5 bases). V was clipped by 1 base and J by 2 bases, with 17 bases between them. Germline V gene data show CDR1 as SGHDN and CDR2 as FVKESK. The CDR3 is 17 residues long. The CDR3 loop is CASSQVGIWTRQETQYF. The CDR3 nucleotides read TGTGCCAGCAGCCAAGTAGGAATATGGACAAGGCAAGAGACCCAGTACTTC.

At least ten counts were recorded for this clonotype. The chain is built from TRBV24-1 and TRBJ2-3; D perhaps matches TRBD2 (6 bases). The germline V gene has CDR1 KGHDR and CDR2 SFDVKD. The CDR3 is made up of 14 amino acids. The ends were cut back, 8 bases at V and 3 bases at J, with 14 bases in the middle. The CDR3 is CATKAGIGTDTQYF. The CDR3 DNA follows: TGTGCCACCAAGGCGGGAATAGGGACAGATACGCAGTATTTT.

This chain joins TRBV9 and TRBJ1-3; D is perhaps TRBD1 (6 bases). The CDR3 sequence is 12 residues long. V was shortened by 3 bases and J by 11 bases, with 12 bases between the two germline ends. Germline V gene data show CDR1 as SGDLS and CDR2 as YYNGEE. CDR3 loop: CASSAGQSSIYF. The CDR3 DNA follows: TGTGCCAGCAGCGCAGGACAGTCTTCCATATATTTT.

The chain couples TRBV28 to TRBJ2-2, with D unresolved. The CDR3 is made up of 12 amino acids. Germline CDR1 and CDR2: MDHEN and SYDVKM. V was trimmed by 7 bases and J by 4 bases, leaving 7 bases between them. The CDR3 spells CASMKGTGELFF. The CDR3 nucleotides are TGTGCCAGCATGAAGGGCACCGGGGAGCTGTTTTTT.

This clonotype was detected only a few times. The chain is built from TRBV6-5 and TRBJ1-2, with a weak D call TRBD1 (5 bases). V lost 0 bases and J 2 bases, leaving 7 bases between the germline ends. In germline, CDR1 is MNHEY, CDR2 SVGAGI. CDR3 length: 14 residues. The CDR3 sequence is CASSYSAGNYGYTF. The CDR3 coding sequence is TGTGCCAGCAGTTACTCTGCAGGGAACTATGGCTACACCTTC.

Ten or more counts support this clonotype. The chain combines TRBV5-1 with TRBJ2-5, with 7 bases fitting TRBD1. This CDR3 is built from 15 residues. Germline V lookup: CDR1 SGHRS, CDR2 YFSETQ. The V gene end was trimmed by 4 bases and the J gene end by 1 base; junction bases not matched to a gene: 7. CDR3 nucleotides: TGCGCCAGCAGCGGTGGGACAGCTTTCCAAGAGACCCAGTACTTC. It translates to CASSGGTAFQETQYF. The full variable domain, with the rest looked up from reference TRBV5-1 and TRBJ2-5, is KAGVTQTPRYLIKTRGQQVTLSCSPISGHRSVSWYQQTPGQGLQFLFEYFSETQRNKGNFPGRFSGRQFSNSRSEMNVSTLELGDSALYLCASSGGTAFQETQYFGPGTRLLVL.

The V and J genes are TRBV12-3 or TRBV12-4 and TRBJ1-4; D is ambiguous. Trimming shortened V by 7 bases and J by 0 bases, and 18 bases separated the two germline ends. The CDR3 has 17 residues. In DNA, the CDR3 is TGTGCCAGCAATAGAGGTCTATCGCCCTCAACTAATGAAAAACTGTTTTTT. This encodes CASNRGLSPSTNEKLFF.

This clonotype has at least ten counts. The chain uses TRBV29-1 and TRBJ2-2; TRBD1 matches at 10 bases. V gave up 1 base and J gave up 1 base; unmatched junction bases: 3. The CDR3 loop spans 16 amino acids. Germline assignment: CDR1 SQVTM and CDR2 ANQGSEA. This CDR3 is CSVEARDRGNTGELFF. CDR3 nucleotide sequence: TGCAGCGTTGAAGCAAGGGACAGGGGGAACACCGGGGAGCTGTTTTTT.

This clonotype has just a few counts. The chain uses TRBV6-6 and TRBJ1-5; possibly TRBD1 for D (5 bases). V shed 5 bases and J shed 4 bases, with 9 bases lying between them. This CDR3 comprises 13 residues. Germline V lookup: CDR1 MNHNY, CDR2 SVGAGI (reference sequence). This CDR3 reads CASSRWGNQPQHF. DNA of the CDR3: TGTGCCAGCAGTCGGTGGGGGAATCAGCCCCAGCATTTT.

This clonotype was counted a few times. The rearrangement uses TRBV12-3 or TRBV12-4 and TRBJ1-2, with a possible D match to TRBD1 (5 bases). This CDR3 spans 13 amino acids. The germline V and J ends were trimmed by 3 bases and 4 bases, with 9 bases remaining between them. CDR3 DNA sequence: TGTGCCAGCAGTTTTTCGGGGACCTATGGCTACACCTTC. Translating gives CASSFSGTYGYTF.

This sequence joins TRBV5-1 and TRBJ2-3, with TRBD2 matching 9 bases. The CDR3 contains 18 residues. CDR1 is SGHRS and CDR2 is YFSETQ in the germline V gene. Trimming at V came to 1 base and at J to 2 bases, leaving 11 bases not matched to a gene. CDR3 sequence (DNA): TGCGCCAGCAGCTTGCGGGGGGGGACTAGCTCGACCACAGATACGCAGTATTTT. Encoded protein: CASSLRGGTSSTTDTQYF. The variable domain in full, with the rest retrieved from reference TRBV5-1 and TRBJ2-3, is KAGVTQTPRYLIKTRGQQVTLSCSPISGHRSVSWYQQTPGQGLQFLFEYFSETQRNKGNFPGRFSGRQFSNSRSEMNVSTLELGDSALYLCASSLRGGTSSTTDTQYFGPGTRLTVL.

This clonotype turned up a few times. This chain connects TRBV5-1 to TRBJ1-1, with 10 bases identical to TRBD1. The V segment lost 4 bases and the J segment 2 bases; nucleotides outside the gene matches: 17. Germline lookup yields CDR1 SGHRS and CDR2 YFSETQ. The CDR3 is 19 residues long. CDR3 region: CASSPAPGTGDWGNTEAFF. CDR3 bases: TGCGCCAGCAGCCCCGCTCCCGGGACAGGGGATTGGGGCAACACTGAAGCTTTCTTT.

This clonotype was seen only a few times. The V call is TRBV7-3, the J call TRBJ2-1, with D possibly matching TRBD2 (6 bases). Germline values: CDR1 SGHTA, CDR2 FQGTGA. The CDR3 contains 15 residues. V was trimmed by 6 bases and J by 0 bases, leaving 12 bases between them. CDR3: CASSKDYNSYNEQFF. Written as DNA, the CDR3 is TGTGCCAGCAGTAAGGACTATAACTCCTACAATGAGCAGTTCTTC.

The chain carries TRBV6-5 and TRBJ1-6; 9 positions agree with TRBD1. In germline, CDR1 is MNHEY, CDR2 SVGAGI. This CDR3 region has 16 residues. After removal of 2 bases from V and 9 bases from J, the junction contained 8 bases not matched to a gene. As DNA, the CDR3 is TGTGCCAGCAGTTACATGACCGGGACAGGGACTTCACCCCTCCACTTT. Translation gives CASSYMTGTGTSPLHF.

This sequence joins TRBV12-3 or TRBV12-4 and TRBJ1-2; D is unresolved. V was cut by 7 bases and J by 14 bases, with 8 bases left in between. This CDR3 has 8 residues. CDR3 loop: CASKPDTF. In nucleotides, the CDR3 is TGTGCCAGCAAACCCGATACCTTC.